The 3 T cell receptor beta chains reported below all come from one sample, sequenced in a study of T-cell memory formation after mild COVID-19. A single record per CDR3 protein comes from TCRdb applying MiXCR to the 5' RACE reads. The table includes approximately 290,000 distinct CDR3 sequences, around 8% detected once. The sequencing sample was made of PBMCs or a T cell subset sorted from them (not recorded which). Every receptor here comes from a man between 18 and 29 years old who had mild COVID-19 (a few samples of this study predate the infection). Cell type and time point are not known.

This clonotype occurred many times. This chain links TRBV7-2 with TRBJ2-2, with 7 bases matching TRBD2. Trimming cost V 3 bases and J 0 bases; bases outside gene matches: 1. The CDR3 contains 15 residues. From germline, CDR1 is SGHTA and CDR2 FQGNSA. The CDR3, as DNA: TGTGCCAGCAGCTTTCTAGCGGCGAACACCGGGGAGCTGTTTTTT. Translated: CASSFLAANTGELFF.

This sequence joins TRBV4-1 and TRBJ1-1; D ambiguous. The CDR3 has 15 residues. The germline V and J ends were trimmed by 0 bases and 2 bases, with 10 bases remaining between them. CDR1 and CDR2 from the germline V gene are MGHRA and YSYEKL. CDR3 loop: CASSQDGPENTEAFF. For the CDR3, the DNA is TGCGCCAGCAGCCAAGACGGCCCGGAAAACACTGAAGCTTTCTTT.

This clonotype was detected once. This sequence joins TRBV6-5 and TRBJ1-1; the D is unclear. The germline CDR1 and CDR2 sequences are MNHEY and SVGAGI. V lost 0 bases and J 4 bases, leaving 15 bases between the germline ends. CDR3 length: 16 residues. CDR3 sequence: CASSYSGPMRGTEAFF. The DNA of the CDR3 is TGTGCCAGCAGTTACTCCGGACCGATGCGGGGCACTGAAGCTTTCTTT.